This is a list of T cell receptor beta chains from one sample in a study of shared clonotypes between healthy human individuals. Some clones are missing from TCRdb's copy, which holds only in-frame ones; the method was immunoSEQ multiplex PCR. The table has 550,000 to 800,000 clones, approximately 79% seen once; the top ten hold around 1.6%. The sample was memory CD4+ T cells sorted from blood. These receptors originate from a young woman in good health. CDR3s include the opening cysteine and the closing phenylalanine or tryptophan. D genes are given only for firm matches. For some rows the clone size is stated as once, few or many, or as a class when expanded; others skip it.

D gene: TRBD1; J gene: TRBJ1-5; V gene: TRBV4-1; clone size: -; CDR3 length: 15; CDR3 protein: CASSLDQGADQPQHF; CDR3 DNA: TGCGCCAGCAGCCTAGATCAGGGGGCGGACCAGCCCCAGCATTTT
D gene: -; J gene: TRBJ1-3; V gene: TRBV5-1; clone size: -; CDR3 length: 13; CDR3 protein: CASTPMSGNTIYF; CDR3 DNA: TGCGCCAGCACTCCCATGTCTGGAAACACCATATATTTT
D gene: -; J gene: TRBJ1-1; V gene: TRBV7-9; clone size: -; CDR3 length: 11; CDR3 protein: CASSIQQQAFF; CDR3 DNA: TGTGCCAGCAGCATACAGCAACAAGCTTTCTTT
D gene: TRBD2; J gene: TRBJ2-1; V gene: TRBV10-3; clone size: -; CDR3 length: 20; CDR3 protein: CAISEPTEGLGLAAFSEQFF; CDR3 DNA: TGTGCCATCAGTGAGCCTACCGAGGGGTTGGGACTAGCGGCGTTCAGTGAGCAGTTCTTC
D gene: -; J gene: TRBJ2-1; V gene: TRBV5-1; clone size: few; CDR3 length: 15; CDR3 protein: CASSLDTYSYNEQFF; CDR3 DNA: TGCGCCAGCAGCTTGGACACCTACTCCTACAATGAGCAGTTCTTC
D gene: TRBD1; J gene: TRBJ1-4; V gene: TRBV28; clone size: few; CDR3 length: 14; CDR3 protein: CASSSHDRDEKLFF; CDR3 DNA: TGTGCCAGCAGTTCCCATGACAGGGATGAAAAACTGTTTTTT
D gene: -; J gene: TRBJ1-4; V gene: TRBV27; clone size: few; CDR3 length: 17; CDR3 protein: CASSPRAGAVTNEKLFF; CDR3 DNA: TGTGCCAGCAGTCCCCGGGCGGGGGCGGTAACTAATGAAAAACTGTTTTTT
D gene: -; J gene: TRBJ2-2; V gene: TRBV7-3; clone size: -; CDR3 length: 13; CDR3 protein: CASTRTNTGELFF; CDR3 DNA: TGTGCCAGCACCCGGACGAACACCGGGGAGCTGTTTTTT
D gene: TRBD2; J gene: TRBJ2-5; V gene: TRBV2; clone size: -; CDR3 length: 14; CDR3 protein: CASSHSGSQGTQYF; CDR3 DNA: TGTGCCAGCAGTCATAGCGGGAGTCAGGGGACCCAGTACTTC
D gene: TRBD1; J gene: TRBJ1-5; V gene: TRBV28; clone size: -; CDR3 length: 16; CDR3 protein: CASSSAGTGSNQPQHF; CDR3 DNA: TGTGCCAGCAGTTCAGCCGGGACAGGGAGCAATCAGCCCCAGCATTTT
D gene: -; J gene: TRBJ2-2; V gene: TRBV30; clone size: once; CDR3 length: 11; CDR3 protein: CAWSVNGELFF; CDR3 DNA: TGTGCCTGGAGTGTAAACGGGGAGCTGTTTTTT
D gene: TRBD1; J gene: TRBJ1-1; V gene: TRBV4-1; clone size: -; CDR3 length: 16; CDR3 protein: CASSQERGQGDTEAFF; CDR3 DNA: TGCGCCAGCAGCCAAGAAAGGGGACAGGGGGACACTGAAGCTTTCTTT
D gene: -; J gene: TRBJ1-1; V gene: TRBV19; clone size: -; CDR3 length: 16; CDR3 protein: CASTIPGRARDTEAFF; CDR3 DNA: TGTGCCAGTACCATCCCCGGCCGGGCACGGGACACTGAAGCTTTCTTT
D gene: -; J gene: TRBJ2-6; V gene: TRBV9; clone size: -; CDR3 length: 19; CDR3 protein: CASSAAPQFWGQRANVLTF; CDR3 DNA: TGTGCCAGCAGCGCCGCCCCCCAGTTCTGGGGCCAACGGGCCAACGTCCTGACTTTC
D gene: -; J gene: TRBJ2-7; V gene: TRBV15; clone size: -; CDR3 length: 15; CDR3 protein: CATSRDILGVNEQYF; CDR3 DNA: TGTGCCACCAGCAGAGATATTTTGGGGGTCAACGAGCAGTACTTC
D gene: TRBD1; J gene: TRBJ1-1; V gene: TRBV13; clone size: -; CDR3 length: 15; CDR3 protein: CASSGDSNTNTEAFF; CDR3 DNA: TGTGCCAGCAGCGGGGACAGTAATACGAACACTGAAGCTTTCTTT
D gene: -; J gene: TRBJ1-4; V gene: TRBV27; clone size: once; CDR3 length: 15; CDR3 protein: CASSSQGATNEKLFF; CDR3 DNA: TGTGCCAGCAGTTCGCAGGGAGCAACTAATGAAAAACTGTTTTTT
D gene: -; J gene: TRBJ2-1; V gene: TRBV7-3; clone size: -; CDR3 length: 13; CDR3 protein: CASSVQGYNEQFF; CDR3 DNA: TGTGCCAGCAGCGTGCAGGGTTACAATGAGCAGTTCTTC
D gene: -; J gene: TRBJ1-5; V gene: TRBV2; clone size: -; CDR3 length: 14; CDR3 protein: CASSETGSSQPQHF; CDR3 DNA: TGTGCCAGCAGTGAGACAGGTTCATCTCAGCCCCAGCATTTT
D gene: -; J gene: TRBJ2-1; V gene: TRBV11-3; clone size: -; CDR3 length: 16; CDR3 protein: CASSLEFQVEGNEQFF; CDR3 DNA: TGTGCCAGCAGCTTAGAGTTCCAGGTCGAGGGCAATGAGCAGTTCTTC
D gene: -; J gene: TRBJ2-7; V gene: TRBV10-3; clone size: few; CDR3 length: 12; CDR3 protein: CAISSLAHEQYF; CDR3 DNA: TGTGCCATCAGTTCGCTAGCGCACGAGCAGTACTTC
D gene: -; J gene: TRBJ1-1; V gene: TRBV28; clone size: -; CDR3 length: 13; CDR3 protein: CASSRWTRTEAFF; CDR3 DNA: TGTGCCAGCAGCCGCTGGACACGCACTGAAGCTTTCTTT